This T cell receptor (beta chain) was identified in a study of blood T cell repertoires in COVID-19. In the study overall: Samples representing acute and convalescent COVID-19 were sourced from the United States, Italy and Spain.

V shed 6 bases and J shed 4 bases, with 12 bases lying between them. Per the germline V gene, CDR1 is MNHEY and CDR2 is SVGAGI. This CDR3 region has 13 residues. Study processing details: Amplification of reference gene primers was used by the study to estimate nucleated cell counts. Using immunoSEQ multiplex PCR, the repertoire was profiled, and TCRdb retains in-frame clones only, with some absent. V and J calls plus clone size are reproduced from that table; the DNA served to infer D and trimming. The sample lists over 100,000 clones, roughly four fifths occurring once. The sample taken for sequencing was peripheral blood. The gene calls are TRBV6-5 and TRBJ2-5; tentatively, D is TRBD2 (6 bases). The receptor comes from a man in his 70s with acute or convalescent COVID-19. CDR3 in amino acids: CASRIADGETQYF. CDR3 in DNA: TGTGCCAGCAGAATAGCGGATGGAGAGACCCAGTACTTC.